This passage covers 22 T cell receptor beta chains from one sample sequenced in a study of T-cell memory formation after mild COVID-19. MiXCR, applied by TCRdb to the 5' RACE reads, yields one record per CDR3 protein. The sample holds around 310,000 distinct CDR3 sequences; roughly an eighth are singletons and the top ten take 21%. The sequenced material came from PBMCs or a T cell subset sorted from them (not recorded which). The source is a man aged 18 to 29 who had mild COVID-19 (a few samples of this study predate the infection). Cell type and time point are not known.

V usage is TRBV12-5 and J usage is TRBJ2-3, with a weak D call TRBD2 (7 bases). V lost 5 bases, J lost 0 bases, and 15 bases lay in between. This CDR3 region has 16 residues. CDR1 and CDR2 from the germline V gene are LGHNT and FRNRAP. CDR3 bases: TGTGCTAGTGGTCCCCCTGGGGGGGCGAGCACAGATACGCAGTATTTT. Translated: CASGPPGGASTDTQYF.

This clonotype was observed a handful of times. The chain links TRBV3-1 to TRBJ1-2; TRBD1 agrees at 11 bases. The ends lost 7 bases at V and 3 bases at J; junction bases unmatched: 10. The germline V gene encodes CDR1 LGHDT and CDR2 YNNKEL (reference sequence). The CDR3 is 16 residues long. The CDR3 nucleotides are TGTGCCAGCACTATTTCAGGGACAGGGGGGGACTATGGCTACACCTTC. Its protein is CASTISGTGGDYGYTF. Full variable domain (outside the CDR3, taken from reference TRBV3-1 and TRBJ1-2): DTAVSQTPKYLVTQMGNDKSIKCEQNLGHDTMYWYKQDSKKFLKIMFSYNNKELIINETVPNRFSPKSPDKAHLNLHINSLELGDSAVYFCASTISGTGGDYGYTFGSGTRLTVV.

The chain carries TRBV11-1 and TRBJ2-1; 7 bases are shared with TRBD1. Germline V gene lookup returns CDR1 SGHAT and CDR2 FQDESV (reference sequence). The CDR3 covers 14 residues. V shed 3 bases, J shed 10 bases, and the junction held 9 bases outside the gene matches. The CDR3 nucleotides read TGTGCCAGCAGCTTGGAACAGGGGATGTTAGAGCAGTTCTTC. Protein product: CASSLEQGMLEQFF.

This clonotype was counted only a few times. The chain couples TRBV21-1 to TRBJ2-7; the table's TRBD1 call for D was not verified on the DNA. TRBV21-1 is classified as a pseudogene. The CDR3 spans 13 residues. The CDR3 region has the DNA TGTGCCAGCAGTCGACAGGATTCCTACGAGCAGTACTTC. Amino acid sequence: CASSRQDSYEQYF.

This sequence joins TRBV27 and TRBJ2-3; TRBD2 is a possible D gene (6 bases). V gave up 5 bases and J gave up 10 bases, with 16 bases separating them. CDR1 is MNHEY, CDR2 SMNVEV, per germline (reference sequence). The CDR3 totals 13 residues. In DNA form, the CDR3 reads TGTGCCAGCAGTCCCCTGGGGGGACGGCCGCAGTATTTT. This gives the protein CASSPLGGRPQYF.

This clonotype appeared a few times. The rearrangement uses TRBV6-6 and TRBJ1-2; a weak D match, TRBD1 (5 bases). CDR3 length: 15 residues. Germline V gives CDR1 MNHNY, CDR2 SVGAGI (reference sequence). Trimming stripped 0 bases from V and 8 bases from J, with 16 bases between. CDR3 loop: CASSYSIRDSDGYTF. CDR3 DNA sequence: TGTGCCAGCAGTTACTCGATCCGGGACTCGGACGGCTACACCTTC.

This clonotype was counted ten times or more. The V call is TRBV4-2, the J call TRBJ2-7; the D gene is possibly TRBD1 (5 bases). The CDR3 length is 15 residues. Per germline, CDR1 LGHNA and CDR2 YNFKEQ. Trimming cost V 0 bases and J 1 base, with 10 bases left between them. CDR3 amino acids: CASSQDWGGSYEQYV. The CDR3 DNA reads TGTGCCAGCAGCCAAGATTGGGGCGGTTCCTACGAGCAGTACGTC.

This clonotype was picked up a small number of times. CDR3 region: CASSYGVGGYEQYV. The CDR3, as DNA: TGTGCCAGCAGTTACGGAGTGGGGGGCTACGAGCAGTACGTC. The J gene is TRBJ2-7, the V gene TRBV6-2 or TRBV6-3; D may be TRBD2 (6 bases). Germline V lookup: CDR1 MNHEY, CDR2 SVGEGT. V shed 2 bases and J shed 3 bases, with 11 bases lying between them. This CDR3 is 14 amino acids long.

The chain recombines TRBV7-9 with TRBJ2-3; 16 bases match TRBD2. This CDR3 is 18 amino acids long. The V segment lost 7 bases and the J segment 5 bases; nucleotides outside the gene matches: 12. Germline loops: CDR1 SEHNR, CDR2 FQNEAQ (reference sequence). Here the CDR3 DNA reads TGTGCCAGCACCCCACCCCCGGGACTAGCGGGGGGGGAAGATACGCAGTATTTT. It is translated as CASTPPPGLAGGEDTQYF.

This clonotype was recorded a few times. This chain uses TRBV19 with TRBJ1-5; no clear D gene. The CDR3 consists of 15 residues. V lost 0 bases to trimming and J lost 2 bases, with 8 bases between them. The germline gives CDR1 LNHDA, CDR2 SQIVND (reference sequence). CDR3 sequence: CASSIDSGGNQPQHF. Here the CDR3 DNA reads TGTGCCAGTAGTATAGACTCCGGGGGCAATCAGCCCCAGCATTTT.

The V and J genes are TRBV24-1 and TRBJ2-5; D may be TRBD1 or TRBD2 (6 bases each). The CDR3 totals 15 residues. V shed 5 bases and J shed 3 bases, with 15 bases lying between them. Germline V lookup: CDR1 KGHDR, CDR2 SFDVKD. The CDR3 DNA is TGTGCCACCAGTGGCCCGGGGGCTTTAGAAGAGACCCAGTACTTC. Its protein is CATSGPGALEETQYF.

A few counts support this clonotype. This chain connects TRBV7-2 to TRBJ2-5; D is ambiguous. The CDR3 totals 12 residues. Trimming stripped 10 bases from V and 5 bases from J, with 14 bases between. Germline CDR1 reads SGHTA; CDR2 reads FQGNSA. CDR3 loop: CATRKTGETQYF. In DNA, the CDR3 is TGTGCCACCCGAAAGACGGGCGAGACCCAGTACTTC.

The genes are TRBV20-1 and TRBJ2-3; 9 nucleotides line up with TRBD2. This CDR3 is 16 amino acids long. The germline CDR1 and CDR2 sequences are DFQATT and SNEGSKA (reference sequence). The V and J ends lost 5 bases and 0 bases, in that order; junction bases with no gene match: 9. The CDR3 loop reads CSARGSGGYSTDTQYF. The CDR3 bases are TGCAGTGCTCGCGGGAGCGGGGGGTATAGCACAGATACGCAGTATTTT.

In nucleotides, the CDR3 is TGTGCCAGCTCCTCGACAGGTCCAAGCAATCAGCCCCAGCATTTT. This translates into CASSSTGPSNQPQHF. The J gene is TRBJ1-5, the V gene TRBV6-5; possible D gene TRBD1, 6 bases. Germline loops: CDR1 MNHEY, CDR2 SVGAGI. This CDR3 has 15 amino acids. Trimming stripped 8 bases from V and 1 base from J, with 15 bases between.

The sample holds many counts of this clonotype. CDR3 DNA sequence: TGTGCCAGCAGTTTGTGGGGAGGGAATGAGCAGTTCTTC. Translating it yields CASSLWGGNEQFF. This rearrangement joins TRBV28 to TRBJ2-1, with 7 bases fitting TRBD2. CDR1 and CDR2 (germline): MDHEN, SYDVKM. The CDR3 is 13 amino acids. V lost 3 bases, J lost 7 bases, and 3 bases stayed unmatched.

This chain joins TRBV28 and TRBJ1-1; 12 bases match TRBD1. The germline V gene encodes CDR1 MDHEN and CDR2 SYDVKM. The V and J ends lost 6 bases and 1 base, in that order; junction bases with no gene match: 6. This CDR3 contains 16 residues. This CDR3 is CASSPAGQGANTEAFF. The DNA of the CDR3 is TGTGCCAGCAGCCCCGCGGGACAGGGGGCGAACACTGAAGCTTTCTTT.

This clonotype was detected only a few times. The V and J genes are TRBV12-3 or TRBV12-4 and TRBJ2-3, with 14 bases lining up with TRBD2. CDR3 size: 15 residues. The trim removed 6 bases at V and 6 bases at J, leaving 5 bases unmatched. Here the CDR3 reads CASRLGLAGADTQYF. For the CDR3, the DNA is TGTGCCAGCAGGCTGGGACTAGCGGGGGCGGATACGCAGTATTTT.

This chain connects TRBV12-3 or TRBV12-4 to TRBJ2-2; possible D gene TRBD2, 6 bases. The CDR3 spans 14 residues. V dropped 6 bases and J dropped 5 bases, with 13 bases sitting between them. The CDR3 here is CASRTGLGTGELFF. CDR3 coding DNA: TGTGCCAGCAGAACGGGACTTGGGACCGGGGAGCTGTTTTTT.

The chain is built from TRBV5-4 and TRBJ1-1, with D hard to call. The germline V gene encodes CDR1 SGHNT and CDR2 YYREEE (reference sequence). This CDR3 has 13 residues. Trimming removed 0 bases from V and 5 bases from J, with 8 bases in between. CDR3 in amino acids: CASSLEIRTEAFF. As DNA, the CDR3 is TGTGCCAGCAGCTTGGAGATTAGGACTGAAGCTTTCTTT. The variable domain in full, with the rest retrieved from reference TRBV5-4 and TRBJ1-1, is ETGVTQSPTHLIKTRGQQVTLRCSSQSGHNTVSWYQQALGQGPQFIFQYYREEENGRGNFPPRFSGLQFPNYSSELNVNALELDDSALYLCASSLEIRTEAFFGQGTRLTVV.

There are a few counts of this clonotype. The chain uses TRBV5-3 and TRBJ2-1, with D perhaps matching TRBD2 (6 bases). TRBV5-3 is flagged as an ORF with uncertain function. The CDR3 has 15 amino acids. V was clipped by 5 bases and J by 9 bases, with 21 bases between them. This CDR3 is CARRGDFPPQGEQFF. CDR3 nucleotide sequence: TGTGCCAGAAGGGGGGACTTCCCCCCCCAGGGTGAGCAGTTCTTC.

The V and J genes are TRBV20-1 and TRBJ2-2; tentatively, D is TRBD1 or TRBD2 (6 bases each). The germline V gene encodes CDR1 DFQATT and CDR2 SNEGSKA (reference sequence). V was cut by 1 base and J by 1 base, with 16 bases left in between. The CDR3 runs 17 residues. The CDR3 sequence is CSARGLGGTQNTGELFF. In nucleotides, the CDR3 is TGCAGTGCTAGAGGGTTAGGGGGGACTCAGAACACCGGGGAGCTGTTTTTT.

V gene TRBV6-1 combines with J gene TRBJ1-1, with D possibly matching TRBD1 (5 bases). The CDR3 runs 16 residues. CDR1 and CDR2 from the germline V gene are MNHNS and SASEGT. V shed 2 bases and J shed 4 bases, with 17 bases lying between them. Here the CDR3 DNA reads TGTGCCAGCAGTGAACAGGGTTATTGGGTTTCCACTGAAGCTTTCTTT. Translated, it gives CASSEQGYWVSTEAFF.